These 8 T cell receptor beta chains came from one sample sequenced in a study of vaccination and CD4 T cells after COVID-19 (dated by TCRdb to between 2021 and 2023). The library was produced with PCR. The listed sequencing device is Illumina iSeq 100. At the Johns Hopkins FTIC core, DNA from the cultured CD4+ T cells underwent TCR sequencing with the Oncomine TCR Beta short-read assay. TCRdb reworked the public reads: Q25 trimming with fastp, MiXCR clone assembly, productive beta chains retained. Rows matching on CDR3 protein sequence are summarized as one entry with the most common DNA and genes. The sample table contains approximately 15,000 distinct CDR3 sequences; only one count was recorded for less than 30% of them. Together, the top ten hold roughly 20% of the sample. Which antigens these TCRs recognize remains unknown. The sample's treatment or condition label, decoded: roughly ten-day PBMC culture with coronavirus spike peptide pools or control peptides (ViraFEST assay).

The specimen was cultured CD4+ T cells from blood. These TCRs come from a human donor with COVID-19.

The table lists this clonotype with a few counts. The chain has TRBV5-1 and TRBJ2-3, with D maybe TRBD1 (6 bases). Germline-derived CDR1 and CDR2 are SGHRS and YFSETQ. CDR3 length: 15 amino acids. Trimming stripped 2 bases from V and 3 bases from J, with 13 bases between. The CDR3 nucleotides are TGCGCCAGCAGCTTCCAGGGGTCGAGTACAGATACGCAGTATTTT. Encoded protein: CASSFQGSSTDTQYF.

This sequence joins TRBV9 and TRBJ1-5; 7 nucleotides agree with TRBD1. This CDR3 region has 15 residues. Germline-derived CDR1 and CDR2 are SGDLS and YYNGEE. With V trimmed by 3 bases and J by 3 bases, 6 bases remained unmatched. The CDR3 loop is CASSASGTVNQPQHF. The CDR3 DNA is TGTGCCAGCAGCGCGTCCGGGACAGTCAATCAGCCCCAGCATTTT.

CDR3 amino acids: CASSVSVSTDTQYF. CDR3 sequence (DNA): TGTGCCAGCAGCGTCTCGGTAAGCACAGATACGCAGTATTTT. V usage is TRBV5-4 and J usage is TRBJ2-3; D gene uncertain. V gave up 4 bases and J gave up 0 bases, with 9 bases separating them. This CDR3 is built from 14 residues. Looked up from germline, CDR1 is SGHNT and CDR2 is YYREEE (reference sequence).

There are a few counts of this clonotype. The V call is TRBV6-1, the J call TRBJ2-7, with D uncertain. V dropped 10 bases and J dropped 4 bases, with 17 bases sitting between them. Germline CDR1 and CDR2: MNHNS and SASEGT. The CDR3 loop spans 13 amino acids. The CDR3 DNA is TGTGCCACCGCGGCCCAGGCTACGTACGAGCAGTACTTC. Translation: CATAAQATYEQYF.

This clonotype was counted between two and nine times. The chain joins TRBV6-1 to TRBJ1-2, with D hard to call. The germline V gene encodes CDR1 MNHNS and CDR2 SASEGT. V gave up 2 bases and J gave up 7 bases, with 11 bases separating them. CDR3 length: 13 amino acids. For the CDR3, the DNA is TGTGCCAGCAGTGAACCGGGTTTTCTTGGCTACACCTTC. Translated, it gives CASSEPGFLGYTF.

This clonotype was seen only a few times. The chain is built from TRBV10-1 and TRBJ1-6, with D hard to call. V lost 4 bases and J lost 10, with 11 bases in between. The germline CDR1 and CDR2 sequences are WNHNN and SYGVQD (reference sequence). The CDR3 is 13 residues long. This chain's CDR3 is CASSGLTGSPLHF. The CDR3 nucleotides are TGCGCCAGCAGTGGGCTGACGGGATCACCCCTCCACTTT.

The genes are TRBV5-1 and TRBJ2-1, with 12 nucleotides matching TRBD2. V shed 3 bases and J 6 bases; nucleotides not matched to a gene: 4. This CDR3 comprises 15 residues. The germline V gene has CDR1 SGHRS and CDR2 YFSETQ. The CDR3, as DNA: TGCGCCAGCAGCTCGACTAGCGGGGGCCTCAATGAGCAGTTCTTC. Amino acids: CASSSTSGGLNEQFF. Full variable domain (outside the CDR3, taken from reference TRBV5-1 and TRBJ2-1): KAGVTQTPRYLIKTRGQQVTLSCSPISGHRSVSWYQQTPGQGLQFLFEYFSETQRNKGNFPGRFSGRQFSNSRSEMNVSTLELGDSALYLCASSSTSGGLNEQFFGPGTRLTVL.

This clonotype was seen only a few times. The chain carries TRBV28 and TRBJ1-4; TRBD1 agrees at 8 bases. The CDR3 covers 17 residues. Germline loops: CDR1 MDHEN, CDR2 SYDVKM. V lost 1 base to trimming and J lost 9 bases; unmatched junction nucleotides: 13. The CDR3 protein is CASSLSPRTGRGKKLFF. The CDR3 DNA is TGTGCCAGCAGTTTATCCCCCCGGACAGGGCGGGGTAAAAAACTGTTTTTT.